This T cell receptor (beta chain) was documented in a study of CD8 T cells in Susac syndrome. This CDR3 is built from 15 residues. Germline CDR1 is ENHRY and CDR2 is SYGVKD. Reverse transcription of roughly 0.5 to 1 ug RNA was carried out with random hexamers. TCRdb reprocessed the immunoSEQ multiplex PCR reads via MiXCR and lists one record per CDR3 protein. The sample holds 100,000 to 150,000 distinct CDR3 sequences, about 94% seen once. Sequencing used CD8+ T cells from PBMCs. The TCR sequence derives from a human donor with Susac syndrome. The rearrangement joins TRBV10-3 to TRBJ2-7; tentatively, D is TRBD1 (7 bases). The CDR3 DNA reads as TGTGACACATCCAGTGGGGCAGGGGGGACCTACGAGCAGTACTTC. Its protein is CDTSSGAGGTYEQYF.